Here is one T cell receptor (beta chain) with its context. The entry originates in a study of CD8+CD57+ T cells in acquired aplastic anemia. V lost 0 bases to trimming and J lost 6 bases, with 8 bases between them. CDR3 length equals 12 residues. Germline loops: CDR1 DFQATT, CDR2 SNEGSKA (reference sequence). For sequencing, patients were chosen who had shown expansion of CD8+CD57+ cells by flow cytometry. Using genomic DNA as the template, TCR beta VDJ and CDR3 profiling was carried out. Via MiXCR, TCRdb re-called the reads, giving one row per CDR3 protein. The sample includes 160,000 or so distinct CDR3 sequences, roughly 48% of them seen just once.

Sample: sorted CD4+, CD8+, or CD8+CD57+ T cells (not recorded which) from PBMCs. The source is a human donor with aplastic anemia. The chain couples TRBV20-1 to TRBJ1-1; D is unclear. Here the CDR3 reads CSARDRGPEAFF. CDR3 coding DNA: TGCAGTGCTAGAGATCGCGGGCCTGAAGCTTTCTTT.